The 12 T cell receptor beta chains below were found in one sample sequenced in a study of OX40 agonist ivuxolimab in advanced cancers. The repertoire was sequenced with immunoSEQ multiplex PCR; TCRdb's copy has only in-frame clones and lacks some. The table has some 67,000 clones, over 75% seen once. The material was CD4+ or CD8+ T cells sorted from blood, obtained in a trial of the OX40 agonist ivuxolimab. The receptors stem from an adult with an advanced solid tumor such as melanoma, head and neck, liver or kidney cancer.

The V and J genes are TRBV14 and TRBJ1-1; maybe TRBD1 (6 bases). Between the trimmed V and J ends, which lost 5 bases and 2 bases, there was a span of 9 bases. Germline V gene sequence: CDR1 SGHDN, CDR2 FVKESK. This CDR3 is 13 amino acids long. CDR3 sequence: CASSSQGNTEAFF. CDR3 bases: TGTGCCAGCAGCTCACAGGGTAACACTGAAGCTTTCTTT.

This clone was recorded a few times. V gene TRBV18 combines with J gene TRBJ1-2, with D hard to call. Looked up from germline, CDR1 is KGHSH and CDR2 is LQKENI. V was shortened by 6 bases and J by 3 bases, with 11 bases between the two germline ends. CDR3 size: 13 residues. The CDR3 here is CASSASVDYGYTF. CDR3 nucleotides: TGTGCCAGCTCGGCTTCCGTGGACTATGGCTACACCTTC.

CDR3 sequence: CASSSTSPTQGTSGNTIYF. CDR3 DNA: TGTGCCAGCAGTTCCACCTCCCCCACACAGGGGACCTCTGGAAACACCATATATTTT. This chain joins TRBV28 and TRBJ1-3; 7 nucleotides line up with TRBD1. The CDR3 has 19 residues. Trimming at V came to 4 bases and at J to 0 bases, leaving 15 bases not matched to a gene. Germline CDR1 is MDHEN and CDR2 is SYDVKM.

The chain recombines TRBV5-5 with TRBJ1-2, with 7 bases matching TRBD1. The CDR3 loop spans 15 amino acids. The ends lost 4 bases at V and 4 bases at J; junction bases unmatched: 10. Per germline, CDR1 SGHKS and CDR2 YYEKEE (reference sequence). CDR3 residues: CASSRGQAEFYGYTF. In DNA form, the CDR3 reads TGTGCCAGCAGCCGAGGACAGGCTGAATTCTATGGCTACACCTTC. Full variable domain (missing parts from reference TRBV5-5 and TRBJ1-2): DAGVTQSPTHLIKTRGQQVTLRCSPISGHKSVSWYQQVLGQGPQFIFQYYEKEERGRGNFPDRFSARQFPNYSSELNVNALLLGDSALYLCASSRGQAEFYGYTFGSGTRLTVV.

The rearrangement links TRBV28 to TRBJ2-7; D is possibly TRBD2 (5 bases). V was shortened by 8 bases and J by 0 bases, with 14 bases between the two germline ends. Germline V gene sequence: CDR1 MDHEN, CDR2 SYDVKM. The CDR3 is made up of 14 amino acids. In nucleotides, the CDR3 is TGTGCCAGCGATGGGTCGGGGAACTCCTACGAGCAGTACTTC. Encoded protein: CASDGSGNSYEQYF.

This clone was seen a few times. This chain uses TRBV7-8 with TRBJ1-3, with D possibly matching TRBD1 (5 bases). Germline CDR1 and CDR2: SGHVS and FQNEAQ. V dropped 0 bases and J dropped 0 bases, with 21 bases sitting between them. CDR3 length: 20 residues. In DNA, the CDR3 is TGTGCCAGCAGCTTAGCGCAAACCTTGGATAGGACATACTCTGGAAACACCATATATTTT. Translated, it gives CASSLAQTLDRTYSGNTIYF.

In nucleotides, the CDR3 is TGCGCCAGCAGCTTGGCCCCGGGGGGCGGGCACACCGGGGAGCTGTTTTTT. This gives the protein CASSLAPGGGHTGELFF. The chain uses TRBV5-1 and TRBJ2-2; D perhaps matches TRBD2 (7 bases). With 0 bases removed from V and 3 bases from J, the gap between germline ends came to 15 bases. Germline CDR1 reads SGHRS; CDR2 reads YFSETQ. The CDR3 has 17 amino acids.

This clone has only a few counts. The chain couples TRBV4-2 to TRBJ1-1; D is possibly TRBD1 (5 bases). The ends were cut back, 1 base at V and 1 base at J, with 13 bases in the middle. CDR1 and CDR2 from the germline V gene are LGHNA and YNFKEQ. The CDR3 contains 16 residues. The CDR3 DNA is TGTGCCAGCAGCCAAGGAGAGGGGAGGGCGAACACTGAAGCTTTCTTT. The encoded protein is CASSQGEGRANTEAFF.

In nucleotides, the CDR3 is TGTGCCAGCAGCAGGGACAATGAGCAGTTCTTC. This translates into CASSRDNEQFF. This rearrangement joins TRBV2 to TRBJ2-1; TRBD1 is a possible D gene (5 bases). This CDR3 spans 11 amino acids. The V end lost 6 bases, the J end lost 5 bases, and 5 bases lay between the germline ends. The V gene's germline CDR1 is SNHLY and CDR2 FYNNEI.

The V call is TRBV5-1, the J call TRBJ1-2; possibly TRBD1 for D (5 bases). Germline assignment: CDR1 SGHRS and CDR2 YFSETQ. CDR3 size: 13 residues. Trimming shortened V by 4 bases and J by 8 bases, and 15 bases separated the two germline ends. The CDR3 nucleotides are TGCGCCAGCAGCGTAACAGGCCCCGGGGGCTACACCTTC. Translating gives CASSVTGPGGYTF.

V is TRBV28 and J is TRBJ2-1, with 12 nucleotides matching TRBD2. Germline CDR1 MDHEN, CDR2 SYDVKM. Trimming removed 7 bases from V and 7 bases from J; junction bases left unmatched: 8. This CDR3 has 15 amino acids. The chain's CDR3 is CASTQSSGRVNEQFF. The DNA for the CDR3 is TGTGCCAGCACCCAATCTAGCGGGAGGGTAAATGAGCAGTTCTTC. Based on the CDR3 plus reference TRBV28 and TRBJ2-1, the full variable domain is DVKVTQSSRYLVKRTGEKVFLECVQDMDHENMFWYRQDPGLGLRLIYFSYDVKMKEKGDIPEGYSVSREKKERFSLILESASTNQTSMYLCASTQSSGRVNEQFFGPGTRLTVL.

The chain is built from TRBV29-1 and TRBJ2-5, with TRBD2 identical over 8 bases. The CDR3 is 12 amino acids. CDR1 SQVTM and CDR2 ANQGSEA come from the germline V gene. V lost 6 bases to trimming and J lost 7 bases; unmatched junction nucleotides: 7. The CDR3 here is CSVGRAGGTQYF. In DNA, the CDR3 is TGCAGCGTCGGACGGGCGGGAGGGACCCAGTACTTC.